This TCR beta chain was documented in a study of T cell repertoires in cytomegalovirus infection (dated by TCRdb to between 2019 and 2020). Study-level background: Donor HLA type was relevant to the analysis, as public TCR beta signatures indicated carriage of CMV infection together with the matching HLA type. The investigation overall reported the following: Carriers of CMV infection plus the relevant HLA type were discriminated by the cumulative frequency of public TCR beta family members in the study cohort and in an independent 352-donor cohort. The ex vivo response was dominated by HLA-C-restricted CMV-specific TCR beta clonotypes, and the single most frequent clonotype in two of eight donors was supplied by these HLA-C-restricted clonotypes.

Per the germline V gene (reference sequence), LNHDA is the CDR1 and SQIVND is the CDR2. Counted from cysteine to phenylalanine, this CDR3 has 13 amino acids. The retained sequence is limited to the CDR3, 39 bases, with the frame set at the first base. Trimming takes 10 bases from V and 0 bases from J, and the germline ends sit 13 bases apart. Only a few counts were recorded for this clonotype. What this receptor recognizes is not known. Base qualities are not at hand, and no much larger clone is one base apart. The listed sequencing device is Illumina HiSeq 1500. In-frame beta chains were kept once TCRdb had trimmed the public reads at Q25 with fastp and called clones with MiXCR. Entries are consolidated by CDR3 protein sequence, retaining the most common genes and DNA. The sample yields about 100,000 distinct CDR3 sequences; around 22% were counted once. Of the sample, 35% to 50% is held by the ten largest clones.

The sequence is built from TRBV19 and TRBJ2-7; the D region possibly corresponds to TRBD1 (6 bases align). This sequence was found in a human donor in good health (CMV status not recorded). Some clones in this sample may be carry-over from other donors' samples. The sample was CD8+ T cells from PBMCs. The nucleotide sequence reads TGTGCCACTCCAGACAGGACCTCCTACGAGCAGTACTTC. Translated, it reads CATPDRTSYEQYF.